These T cell receptor beta chains were read from a single sample in a study of blood T cell repertoires in COVID-19. TCRdb's table, derived via immunoSEQ multiplex PCR, lists solely in-frame clones and lacks some. The sample yields some 180,000 clones, roughly four fifths seen once. The specimen was peripheral blood. Every receptor here comes from a man between 65 and 85 years old with active or convalescent COVID-19. The CDR3 runs from the conserved cysteine through the conserved F or W. Each record gives: J gene, V gene, clone size, D gene, CDR3 protein, CDR3 DNA. A D gene is named only where the DNA matches it firmly. Expanded clones get a size class; other rows say once, few or many, or leave the size out.

j_gene: TRBJ2-5; v_gene: TRBV18; abundance: -; d_gene: TRBD1; CDR3aa: CASSPRRTGVPQETQYF; CDR3nt: TGTGCCAGCTCACCAAGAAGGACAGGGGTACCTCAAGAGACCCAGTACTTC
j_gene: TRBJ1-4; v_gene: TRBV5-1; abundance: -; d_gene: -; CDR3aa: CASSLGSGGTTNEKLFF; CDR3nt: TGCGCCAGCAGCTTGGGGAGCGGAGGGACAACTAATGAAAAACTGTTTTTT
j_gene: TRBJ1-5; v_gene: TRBV5-1; abundance: -; d_gene: -; CDR3aa: CASSKGGRGNQPQHF; CDR3nt: TGCGCCAGCAGCAAAGGGGGGAGGGGCAATCAGCCCCAGCATTTT
j_gene: TRBJ1-5; v_gene: TRBV5-1; abundance: -; d_gene: -; CDR3aa: CASSSEPGNQPQHF; CDR3nt: TGCGCCAGCAGCTCCGAACCAGGTAATCAGCCCCAGCATTTT
j_gene: TRBJ1-2; v_gene: TRBV5-4; abundance: -; d_gene: -; CDR3aa: CASSLLQLAYTF; CDR3nt: TGTGCCAGCAGCTTGTTGCAGTTGGCCTACACCTTC
j_gene: TRBJ2-1; v_gene: TRBV5-1; abundance: -; d_gene: -; CDR3aa: CASSLPTAGDEQFF; CDR3nt: TGCGCCAGCAGCTTACCAACAGCCGGCGATGAGCAGTTCTTC
j_gene: TRBJ1-2; v_gene: TRBV18; abundance: -; d_gene: TRBD1; CDR3aa: CASSPSGGIYGYTF; CDR3nt: TGTGCCAGCTCACCATCAGGGGGCATCTATGGCTACACCTTC
j_gene: TRBJ2-1; v_gene: TRBV24-1; abundance: -; d_gene: -; CDR3aa: CATSDLGGARDEQFF; CDR3nt: TGTGCCACCAGTGATTTGGGGGGGGCTCGGGATGAGCAGTTCTTC
j_gene: TRBJ1-2; v_gene: TRBV12-3/TRBV12-4; abundance: -; d_gene: -; CDR3aa: CASREQGRGYTF; CDR3nt: TGTGCCAGCAGAGAACAGGGTAGGGGCTACACCTTC
j_gene: TRBJ1-5; v_gene: TRBV3-1/TRBV3-2; abundance: -; d_gene: TRBD1; CDR3aa: CASSHPRSGTVPYSNQPQHF; CDR3nt: TGTGCCAGCAGCCACCCAAGGTCTGGGACAGTCCCTTATAGCAATCAGCCCCAGCATTTT
j_gene: TRBJ2-2; v_gene: TRBV4-3; abundance: -; d_gene: -; CDR3aa: CASSPRGAGGPNTGELFF; CDR3nt: TGCGCCAGCAGCCCCCGGGGGGCAGGGGGCCCGAACACCGGGGAGCTGTTTTTT
j_gene: TRBJ1-2; v_gene: TRBV29-1; abundance: -; d_gene: -; CDR3aa: CSVEKPTANYGYTF; CDR3nt: TGCAGCGTTGAAAAGCCGACAGCTAACTATGGCTACACCTTC
j_gene: TRBJ2-7; v_gene: TRBV11-2; abundance: -; d_gene: -; CDR3aa: CASSLVVNYEQYF; CDR3nt: TGTGCCAGCAGCTTAGTAGTTAACTACGAGCAGTACTTC
j_gene: TRBJ1-5; v_gene: TRBV7-2; abundance: -; d_gene: TRBD1; CDR3aa: CASSTGQGPNQPQHF; CDR3nt: TGTGCCAGCAGCACTGGACAGGGCCCCAATCAGCCCCAGCATTTT
j_gene: TRBJ1-5; v_gene: TRBV7-9; abundance: -; d_gene: TRBD1; CDR3aa: CASSSKGTVNQPQHF; CDR3nt: TGTGCCAGCAGCTCAAAGGGGACAGTGAATCAGCCCCAGCATTTT
j_gene: TRBJ1-2; v_gene: TRBV27; abundance: -; d_gene: TRBD1; CDR3aa: CASSSSGGTGINYGYTF; CDR3nt: TGTGCCAGCAGTTCCTCTGGGGGGACAGGGATCAACTATGGCTACACCTTC
j_gene: TRBJ1-1; v_gene: TRBV21-1; abundance: few; d_gene: -; CDR3aa: CASSPRDRWNTEAFF; CDR3nt: TGTGCCAGCAGCCCCCGGGACAGATGGAACACTGAAGCTTTCTTT
j_gene: TRBJ2-7; v_gene: TRBV19; abundance: -; d_gene: -; CDR3aa: CASSGHPYEQYF; CDR3nt: TGTGCCAGTAGCGGACACCCCTACGAGCAGTACTTC
j_gene: TRBJ2-1; v_gene: TRBV18; abundance: once; d_gene: TRBD1; CDR3aa: CASSPAFQGANEQFF; CDR3nt: TGTGCCAGCTCACCAGCGTTTCAGGGGGCCAATGAGCAGTTCTTC
j_gene: TRBJ2-1; v_gene: TRBV6-5; abundance: -; d_gene: -; CDR3aa: CASSYKADSYNEQFF; CDR3nt: TGTGCCAGCAGTTACAAAGCGGATTCCTACAATGAGCAGTTCTTC
j_gene: TRBJ2-7; v_gene: TRBV11-2; abundance: -; d_gene: TRBD2; CDR3aa: CASSLEASGRPYEQYF; CDR3nt: TGTGCCAGCAGCTTAGAGGCGAGCGGGAGACCCTACGAGCAGTACTTC
j_gene: TRBJ1-5; v_gene: TRBV18; abundance: -; d_gene: -; CDR3aa: CASSPRGDGYQPQHF; CDR3nt: TGTGCCAGCTCACCGCGGGGGGACGGGTATCAGCCCCAGCATTTT
j_gene: TRBJ1-6; v_gene: TRBV15; abundance: -; d_gene: -; CDR3aa: CATSRTPGGSPLHF; CDR3nt: TGTGCCACCAGCAGAACCCCGGGTGGTTCACCCCTCCACTTT
j_gene: TRBJ1-1; v_gene: TRBV6-2/TRBV6-3; abundance: -; d_gene: TRBD1; CDR3aa: CASSPGQAAFNAEAFF; CDR3nt: TGTGCCAGCAGTCCCGGACAGGCCGCCTTCAACGCTGAAGCTTTCTTT